The next 19 T cell receptor beta chains were all read from a single sample in a study of cytotoxic CD8 clonotypes in ibrutinib-treated CLL. The method was immunoSEQ multiplex PCR; TCRdb's version includes in-frame clones alone and lacks a portion of them. The data show approximately 32,000 clones, with nearly 50% seen just once and approximately 19% held by the top ten. This specimen consisted of PBMCs, obtained before ibrutinib treatment. These receptors were taken from a human donor with chronic lymphocytic leukemia.

This clone appeared once. The chain carries TRBV2 and TRBJ1-1; D perhaps matches TRBD1 (5 bases). Per germline, CDR1 SNHLY and CDR2 FYNNEI. The CDR3 extends over 13 amino acids. Trimming pared 8 bases from V and 5 bases from J, leaving 15 bases between. The CDR3 protein is CASRSQGGTEAFF. DNA for the CDR3: TGTGCCAGCCGCAGCCAGGGAGGAACTGAAGCTTTCTTT. The entire variable domain, with the rest obtained from reference TRBV2 and TRBJ1-1, is as follows: EPEVTQTPSHQVTQMGQEVILRCVPISNHLYFYWYRQILGQKVEFLVSFYNNEISEKSEIFDDQFSVERPDGSNFTLKIRSTKLEDSAMYFCASRSQGGTEAFFGQGTRLTVV.

V usage is TRBV7-9 and J usage is TRBJ2-7; no definite D call. The CDR3 has 15 amino acids. Trimming shortened V by 2 bases and J by 5 bases, and 16 bases separated the two germline ends. From germline, CDR1 is SEHNR and CDR2 FQNEAQ (reference sequence). The CDR3 is CASSLLGLVANEQYF. The CDR3 DNA reads as TGTGCCAGCAGCTTACTTGGCTTGGTCGCGAACGAGCAGTACTTC.

This clone was seen a handful of times. The chain recombines TRBV2 with TRBJ1-3; a weak D match, TRBD1 (5 bases). The CDR3 has 14 amino acids. Trimming stripped 3 bases from V and 3 bases from J, with 9 bases between. Per germline, CDR1 SNHLY and CDR2 FYNNEI. CDR3 in amino acids: CASSEGLFGNTIYF. For the CDR3, the DNA is TGTGCCAGCAGTGAGGGGCTGTTTGGAAACACCATATATTTT.

There are a few counts of this clone. The chain recombines TRBV11-3 with TRBJ2-4, with D maybe TRBD2 (5 bases). Germline CDR1 SGHNT, CDR2 YENEEA. The CDR3 contains 13 residues. The V gene lost 4 bases and the J gene lost 8 bases, with 12 bases spanning the gap. The CDR3 reads CASSSGVWDIQYF. The CDR3 coding sequence is TGTGCCAGCAGCTCCGGGGTTTGGGACATTCAGTACTTC. The full variable domain, with the rest looked up from reference TRBV11-3 and TRBJ2-4, is EAGVVQSPRYKIIEKKQPVAFWCNPISGHNTLYWYLQNLGQGPELLIRYENEEAVDDSQLPKDRFSAERLKGVDSTLKIQPAELGDSAVYLCASSSGVWDIQYFGAGTRLSVL.

Written as DNA, the CDR3 is TGCAGCGTTGAAGATCGGGCAGCCGATGCCTACGAGCAGTACTTC. Protein sequence: CSVEDRAADAYEQYF. The J gene is TRBJ2-7, the V gene TRBV29-1; D not certain. The CDR3 runs to 15 residues. V was trimmed by 0 bases and J by 2 bases, leaving 14 bases between them. Germline assignment: CDR1 SQVTM and CDR2 ANQGSEA.

The gene calls are TRBV27 and TRBJ2-7; 8 bases agree with TRBD1. Germline trimming cut 4 bases from V and 3 bases from J; bases unmatched to any gene: 5. Per germline, CDR1 MNHEY and CDR2 SMNVEV (reference sequence). The CDR3 loop spans 14 amino acids. CDR3 protein: CASSSRGRVYEQYF. The CDR3 DNA is TGTGCCAGCAGTTCCAGGGGGCGCGTCTACGAGCAGTACTTC.

The chain recombines TRBV4-1 with TRBJ1-2; D call uncertain. The V end was cut by 0 bases, the J end by 4 bases, with 9 bases between. Germline CDR1 is MGHRA and CDR2 is YSYEKL. The CDR3 covers 14 residues. The CDR3 region is CASSQDFGSYGYTF. CDR3 nucleotide sequence: TGCGCCAGCAGCCAAGATTTCGGCTCCTATGGCTACACCTTC.

The gene calls are TRBV29-1 and TRBJ2-2; 7 nucleotides line up with TRBD1. CDR1 SQVTM and CDR2 ANQGSEA come from the germline V gene. This CDR3 is built from 16 residues. The ends lost 4 bases at V and 1 base at J; junction bases unmatched: 9. The CDR3 sequence: CSVALQGVKNTGELFF. CDR3 coding DNA: TGCAGCGTTGCCCTCCAGGGGGTGAAGAACACCGGGGAGCTGTTTTTT.

This clone was seen a few times. This sequence joins TRBV7-2 and TRBJ2-7; 7 nucleotides align to TRBD2. Unmatched junction bases numbered 8, after V lost 7 bases and J lost 2 bases. Per the germline V gene, CDR1 is SGHTA and CDR2 is FQGNSA. CDR3 length: 14 amino acids. CDR3 DNA: TGTGCCAGCATCCTCGGGACTATCCCCTACGAGCAGTACTTC. This encodes CASILGTIPYEQYF.

This chain links TRBV5-1 with TRBJ2-5; 8 bases are a match to TRBD1. The junction had 13 bases not matched to a gene; V was cut back by 4 bases and J by 8 bases. CDR1 SGHRS and CDR2 YFSETQ come from the germline V gene. This CDR3 region has 15 residues. This CDR3 reads CASSLGTGESFTQYF. The CDR3 nucleotides read TGCGCCAGCAGCCTAGGGACAGGAGAAAGTTTTACCCAGTACTTC.

The chain joins TRBV18 to TRBJ2-7; tentatively, D is TRBD1 or TRBD2 (5 bases each). CDR3 length: 14 residues. Germline V CDR1 and CDR2: KGHSH, LQKENI. V was clipped by 2 bases and J by 5 bases, with 13 bases between them. CDR3 DNA sequence: TGTGCCAGCTCACCAATGGGACCGTTGAACGAGCAGTACTTC. It yields the protein CASSPMGPLNEQYF.

The CDR3 region is CSVEPGQSYGYTF. In nucleotides, the CDR3 is TGCAGCGTTGAACCGGGACAGTCCTATGGCTACACCTTC. This chain joins TRBV29-1 and TRBJ1-2; TRBD1 aligns across 7 bases. The V gene's germline CDR1 is SQVTM and CDR2 ANQGSEA. The CDR3 runs 13 residues. V lost 2 bases to trimming and J lost 4 bases; unmatched junction nucleotides: 4.

The chain has TRBV9 and TRBJ2-3; 7 bases fit TRBD1. The CDR3 consists of 15 residues. The ends lost 3 bases at V and 3 bases at J; junction bases unmatched: 7. In germline, CDR1 is SGDLS, CDR2 YYNGEE. This CDR3 is CASSARQGYTDTQYF. CDR3 nucleotides: TGTGCCAGCAGCGCCCGACAGGGCTATACAGATACGCAGTATTTT. The variable domain in full, completed from reference TRBV9 and TRBJ2-3, reads DSGVTQTPKHLITATGQRVTLRCSPRSGDLSVYWYQQSLDQGLQFLIQYYNGEERAKGNILERFSAQQFPDLHSELNLSSLELGDSALYFCASSARQGYTDTQYFGPGTRLTVL.

This clone was detected a few times. J is TRBJ1-6 and V is TRBV11-2; D remains unclear. This CDR3 region has 13 residues. CDR1 is SGHAT and CDR2 is FQNNGV in the germline V gene. V shed 3 bases and J shed 8 bases, with 8 bases lying between them. The CDR3 DNA sequence: TGTGCCAGCAGCTTGGGTGGGGATTCACCCCTCCACTTT. This encodes CASSLGGDSPLHF.

The chain couples TRBV10-3 to TRBJ1-1; 8 bases match TRBD1. The CDR3 sequence is 16 residues long. J lost 1 base, V lost 3 bases, and 7 bases had no gene match. Per germline, CDR1 ENHRY and CDR2 SYGVKD. The CDR3 DNA is TGTGCCATCAGTGAATCAGGGGGCGGTTCGAACACTGAAGCTTTCTTT. As protein: CAISESGGGSNTEAFF.

V is TRBV4-2 and J is TRBJ2-1, with D maybe TRBD2 (5 bases). V was cut by 3 bases and J by 2 bases, with 14 bases left in between. Germline-derived CDR1 and CDR2 are LGHNA and YNFKEQ. This CDR3 spans 16 amino acids. The CDR3 DNA is TGTGCCAGCAGCCACCTTCTAGCTTATCCCTACAATGAGCAGTTCTTC. Translation: CASSHLLAYPYNEQFF.

The chain recombines TRBV30 with TRBJ1-1; possibly TRBD1 for D (5 bases). The V end lost 2 bases, the J end lost 5 bases, and 24 bases lay between the germline ends. The CDR3 is 17 amino acids. The V gene's germline CDR1 is GTSNPN and CDR2 SVGIG (reference sequence). Here the CDR3 reads CAWSRGVGALARTEAFF. The CDR3 DNA reads as TGTGCCTGGAGTCGGGGGGTTGGAGCTTTGGCGAGGACTGAAGCTTTCTTT.

The chain couples TRBV6-5 to TRBJ2-7; TRBD1 might be the D (6 bases). Germline V gene data show CDR1 as MNHEY and CDR2 as SVGAGI. This CDR3 spans 15 amino acids. V dropped 2 bases and J dropped 7 bases, with 18 bases sitting between them. In DNA, the CDR3 is TGTGCCAGCAGTTACGTCATCGACCCCAGGGGAGAGCAGTACTTC. It codes for CASSYVIDPRGEQYF.

This clone was seen a handful of times. This rearrangement joins TRBV4-1 to TRBJ1-4, with TRBD1 as a possible D gene (5 bases). V was trimmed by 1 base and J by 8 bases, leaving 14 bases between them. The germline gives CDR1 MGHRA, CDR2 YSYEKL. The CDR3 runs 15 residues. CDR3 nucleotide sequence: TGCGCCAGCAGCCAAGTCGGGGGGGGATCGGAAAAACTGTTTTTT. Its protein is CASSQVGGGSEKLFF.